These 9 T cell receptor beta chains were sequenced from one sample in a study of T-cell reconstitution after alpha-beta-depleted transplantation in children. Unique molecular identifiers were incorporated during preparation of the TCRbeta library. TCRdb reanalysed the PCR reads using MiXCR and keeps one entry per CDR3 protein. The table shows approximately 99,000 distinct CDR3 sequences, with roughly 6.1% occurring only once. Specimen: PBMCs, mostly from graft donor cells, collected 360 days after TCRalphabeta/CD19-depleted stem cell transplant. The source is a male patient aged 2 to 9 who had a stem cell transplant for acute lymphoblastic leukemia, so the T cells may come from the graft donor.

Many counts were recorded for this clonotype. The V and J genes are TRBV5-1 and TRBJ2-1; 9 bases line up with TRBD2. Germline CDR1 SGHRS, CDR2 YFSETQ. The CDR3 sequence is 16 residues long. V shed 2 bases and J 5 bases; nucleotides not matched to a gene: 8. Here the CDR3 DNA reads TGCGCCAGCAGCTTAGTAAGCGGGAGGACAAACAATGAGCAGTTCTTC. Amino acid sequence: CASSLVSGRTNNEQFF.

This clonotype was seen only a few times. The chain combines TRBV12-3 or TRBV12-4 with TRBJ1-3; D gene unclear. This CDR3 comprises 13 residues. Between the trimmed V and J ends, which lost 5 bases and 2 bases, there was a span of 7 bases. CDR3 sequence (DNA): TGTGCCAGCAGTCTTGGGACTGGAAACACCATATATTTT. Its translation: CASSLGTGNTIYF.

This clonotype was found many times. The chain recombines TRBV6-2 or TRBV6-3 with TRBJ2-7; unclear D gene. V was trimmed by 6 bases and J by 3 bases, leaving 9 bases between them. Germline loops: CDR1 MNHEY, CDR2 SVGEGT. This CDR3 comprises 12 residues. CDR3 protein: CASSRTFYEQYF. For the CDR3, the DNA is TGTGCCAGCAGCCGGACCTTCTACGAGCAGTACTTC.

V and J are TRBV25-1 and TRBJ2-3; a weak D match, TRBD1 (6 bases). From germline, CDR1 is MGHDK and CDR2 SYGVNS. Deletions cut 2 bases from V and 2 bases from J, with 11 bases between. This CDR3 is 15 amino acids long. CDR3: CASSETGRFTDTQYF. The CDR3 bases are TGTGCCAGCAGTGAAACAGGGAGATTCACAGATACGCAGTATTTT.

As for this clonotype: One base away lies a much larger clone, so this may be a sequencing read error. This rearrangement joins TRBV7-2 to TRBJ2-7, with 10 bases fitting TRBD2. The CDR3 is made up of 15 amino acids. CDR1 is SGHTA and CDR2 is FQGNSA in the germline V gene. The J segment lost 3 bases and the V segment lost 3 bases, leaving 5 bases of the junction unmatched. CDR3 loop: CASSFGLAAVYEQYF. DNA for the CDR3: TGTGCCAGCAGCTTCGGACTAGCGGCCGTCTACGAGCAGTACTTC.

This sequence joins TRBV7-8 and TRBJ1-1; TRBD1 aligns across 9 bases. CDR1 is SGHVS, CDR2 FQNEAQ, per germline. The CDR3 contains 15 residues. The junction had 14 bases not matched to a gene; V was cut back by 4 bases and J by 11 bases. In DNA form, the CDR3 reads TGTGCCAGCAGCTCCCCTGGACAGGGGCGCACTATGGCTTTCTTT. Translating gives CASSSPGQGRTMAFF.

The sample holds many counts of this clonotype. J is TRBJ2-5 and V is TRBV4-3; no definite D call. Per the germline V gene, CDR1 is LGHNA and CDR2 is YSLEER. The length of the CDR3 is 14 residues. V lost 0 bases to trimming and J lost 4 bases, with 9 bases between them. The CDR3 region is CASSQDVDPETQYF. The CDR3 nucleotides read TGCGCCAGCAGCCAAGACGTCGATCCAGAGACCCAGTACTTC.

About this clonotype: This may stem from a read error, because a much larger clone lies one nucleotide away. The genes are TRBV28 and TRBJ2-5, with D unresolved. The V gene's germline CDR1 is MDHEN and CDR2 SYDVKM. The CDR3 spans 15 residues. CDR3 in DNA: TGTGCCTGCAGTTTTATGAGCTCCACACAAGAGACCCAGTACTTC. Its protein product is CACSFMSSTQETQYF.

This clonotype was counted between two and nine times. J is TRBJ2-4 and V is TRBV20-1; D remains unclear. The CDR3 length is 15 residues. V was pared by 1 base and J by 0 bases, with 10 bases between. CDR1 and CDR2 from the germline V gene are DFQATT and SNEGSKA (reference sequence). The CDR3 DNA reads TGCAGTGCTAGAGCCCTCTCACTAGCCAAAAACATTCAGTACTTC. Protein: CSARALSLAKNIQYF.